Below, one TCR beta chain is given with its context. As yet, its antigen is unknown. Trimming pared 4 bases from V and 5 bases from J, leaving 14 bases between. Germline CDR1 reads SEHNR; CDR2 reads FQNEAQ (reference sequence). The CDR3 is 15 amino acids. The sample comes from a study of blood T cells in healthy people across ages. A sample-barcoded 5' primer and a J-beta primer mix were used in a second PCR of roughly 7 to 12 cycles. TCRdb reprocessed the 5' RACE reads via MiXCR and lists one record per CDR3 protein. Of around 1.5 million distinct CDR3 sequences in the sample, approximately 42% are singletons; the top ten hold under 8%. Study observations and caveats: Roughly linearly, TCR beta diversity per million T cells fell as age increased.

Each donor gave around 9.6 milliliters of peripheral blood. The source material was blood. The chain joins TRBV7-9 to TRBJ1-4; tentative D call: TRBD1 (6 bases). The receptor's source is a woman under 30 in good health. CDR3 nucleotides: TGTGCCAGCAGCTCGTGGGGGGACACGAATGAAAAACTGTTTTTT. It specifies CASSSWGDTNEKLFF. Looking up the rest from reference TRBV7-9 and TRBJ1-4 gives the full variable domain: DTGVSQNPRHKITKRGQNVTFRCDPISEHNRLYWYRQTLGQGPEFLTYFQNEAQLEKSRLLSDRFSAERPKGSFSTLEIQRTEQGDSAMYLCASSSWGDTNEKLFFGSGTQLSVL.